This T cell receptor beta chain was captured in a study of shared clonotypes between healthy human individuals. General study points: Only blood was sampled; tissue repertoires likely differ.

Germline values: CDR1 SGHRS, CDR2 YFSETQ. V gave up 2 bases and J gave up 2 bases; unmatched junction bases: 1. This CDR3 has 15 residues. For each subset, genomic DNA was distributed in equal portions over several immunoSEQ plates. Sorted-subset replicate PCRs used about 190 ng of genomic DNA. This amount corresponded to 25,000 to 30,000 T cell genomes. Here immunoSEQ multiplex PCR was the method, and the copy in TCRdb shows in-frame clones only, minus some. The table has around 1,000,000 clones, roughly 80% seen once. CD45RA+ naive and CD45RA-negative memory subsets were separated from CD4+ cells. Note on this clone: As yet, its antigen is unknown. The same CDR3 arises from other DNA sequences in this sample as well.

The material sequenced was memory CD4+ T cells from PBMCs. Subset indicated: CD45RA-negative fraction. The rearrangement joins TRBV5-1 to TRBJ2-1; 10 nucleotides align to TRBD2. The receptor comes from a man between 18 and 35 years old in good health. Some clones in this sample may be carry-over from other donors' samples. CDR3 sequence: CASSFTSGTYNEQFF. The CDR3 DNA reads TGCGCCAGCAGCTTCACTAGCGGGACCTACAATGAGCAGTTCTTC.